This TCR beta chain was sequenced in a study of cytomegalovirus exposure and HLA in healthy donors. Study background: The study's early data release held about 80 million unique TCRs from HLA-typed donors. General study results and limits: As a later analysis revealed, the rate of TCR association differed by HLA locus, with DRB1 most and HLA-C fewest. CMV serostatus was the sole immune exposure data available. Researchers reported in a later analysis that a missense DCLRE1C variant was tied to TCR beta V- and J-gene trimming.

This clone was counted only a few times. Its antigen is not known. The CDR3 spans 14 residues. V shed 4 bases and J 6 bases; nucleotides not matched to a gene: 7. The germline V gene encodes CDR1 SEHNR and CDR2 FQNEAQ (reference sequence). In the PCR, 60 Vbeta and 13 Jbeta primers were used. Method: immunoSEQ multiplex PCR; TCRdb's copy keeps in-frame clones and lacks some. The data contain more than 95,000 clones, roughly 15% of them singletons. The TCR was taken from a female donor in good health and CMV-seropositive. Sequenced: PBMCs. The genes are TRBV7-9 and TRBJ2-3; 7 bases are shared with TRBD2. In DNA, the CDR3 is TGTGCCAGCAGCTCTCGGGGGGTGGTCGATACGCAGTATTTT. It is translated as CASSSRGVVDTQYF.